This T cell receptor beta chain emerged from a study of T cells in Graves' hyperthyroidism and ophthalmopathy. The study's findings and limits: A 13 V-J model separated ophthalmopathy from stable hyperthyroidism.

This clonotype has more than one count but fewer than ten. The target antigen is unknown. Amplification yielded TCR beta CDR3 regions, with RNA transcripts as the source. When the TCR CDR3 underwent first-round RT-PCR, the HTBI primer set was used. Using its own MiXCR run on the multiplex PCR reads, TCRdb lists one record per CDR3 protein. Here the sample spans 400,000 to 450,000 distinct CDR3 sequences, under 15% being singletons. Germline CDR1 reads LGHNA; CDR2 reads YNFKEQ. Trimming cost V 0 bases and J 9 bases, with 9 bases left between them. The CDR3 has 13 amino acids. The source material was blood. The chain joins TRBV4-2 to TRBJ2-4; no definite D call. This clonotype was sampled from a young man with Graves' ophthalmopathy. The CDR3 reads CASSQDRVGIQYF. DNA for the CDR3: TGTGCCAGCAGCCAAGATAGGGTGGGCATTCAGTACTTC.